This T cell receptor beta chain is from a study of shared clonotypes between healthy human individuals. CDR1 SEHNR and CDR2 FQNEAQ come from the germline V gene (reference sequence). There are 16 residues in the CDR3. The V gene lost 4 bases and the J gene lost 5 bases, with 15 bases spanning the gap. TCRdb's copy holds only in-frame clones and misses some; the assay was immunoSEQ multiplex PCR. The table includes some 1.1 million clones, around 77% detected once. Everyone who donated was a Caucasian adult who lived in Nashville, Tennessee. This TCR was recovered from a man in his late teens or twenties in good health. Some clones in this sample may be carry-over from other donors' samples. V and J are TRBV7-9 and TRBJ1-6; D remains unclear. Sequenced input: memory CD4+ T cells from PBMCs. The sample's subset: CD45RA-negative fraction. The DNA for the CDR3 is TGTGCCAGCAGCTCACCCGGACGGGGAAATAATTCACCCCTCCACTTT. Its protein is CASSSPGRGNNSPLHF. Looking up the rest from reference TRBV7-9 and TRBJ1-6 gives the full variable domain: DTGVSQNPRHKITKRGQNVTFRCDPISEHNRLYWYRQTLGQGPEFLTYFQNEAQLEKSRLLSDRFSAERPKGSFSTLEIQRTEQGDSAMYLCASSSPGRGNNSPLHFGNGTRLTVT.